This T cell receptor (beta chain) was captured in a study of molecular identifiers for immune sequencing clone quantification. Overall study findings and caveats: Detection of one spiked Jurkat cell's TCR RNA reportedly worked in about a million naive cells. Over 98% of effector molecules, but under 1% in naive cells, were held by clones with more than 20 RNA copies. Identical barcode-sharing TCR molecules could lead to underestimated sizes for highly expanded clones.

This clonotype was seen repeatedly, ten times or more. Its antigen is unknown. Each CDR3 protein gets one entry after TCRdb re-called the PCR reads with MiXCR. This sample yields approximately 550,000 distinct CDR3 sequences, of which 25% are seen a single time; roughly 0.79% belongs to the top ten. This CDR3 has 14 residues. Looked up from germline, CDR1 is DFQATT and CDR2 is SNEGSKA (reference sequence). V was cut by 6 bases and J by 4 bases, with 19 bases left in between. This chain connects TRBV20-1 to TRBJ2-7; D tentatively reads TRBD1 or TRBD2 (6 bases each). The specimen was naive CD8+ T cells from blood, with Jurkat cell RNA spiked in. Subset here: FACS-sorted CD8+CD4-CCR7+CD45RA+ naive T cells. The receptor was derived from a human donor in good health. Some libraries in this study had Jurkat cell RNA spiked in. The CDR3 sequence: CSAWDREGGYEQYF. CDR3 coding DNA: TGCAGTGCCTGGGACCGCGAAGGGGGGTACGAGCAGTACTTC.